Shown below are 17 T cell receptor beta chains from a single sample sequenced in a study of OX40 agonist ivuxolimab in advanced cancers. Data came from immunoSEQ multiplex PCR; TCRdb stores just in-frame clones and leaves some out. The data show around 20,000 clones, about 90% seen once. The starting material was CD4+ or CD8+ T cells sorted from blood, obtained in a trial of the OX40 agonist ivuxolimab. These receptors were obtained from an adult with an advanced solid tumor such as melanoma, head and neck, liver or kidney cancer.

The chain employs TRBV14 and TRBJ1-1; no reliable D call. The germline CDR1 and CDR2 sequences are SGHDN and FVKESK. V was shortened by 0 bases and J by 4 bases, with 9 bases between the two germline ends. CDR3 length equals 14 residues. This chain's CDR3 is CASSQEGLGTEAFF. DNA of the CDR3: TGTGCCAGCAGCCAAGAGGGCCTGGGCACTGAAGCTTTCTTT. The whole variable domain, filled in from reference TRBV14 and TRBJ1-1, reads EAGVTQFPSHSVIEKGQTVTLRCDPISGHDNLYWYRRVMGKEIKFLLHFVKESKQDESGMPNNRFLAERTGGTYSTLKVQPAELEDSGVYFCASSQEGLGTEAFFGQGTRLTVV.

The genes are TRBV6-1 and TRBJ2-1, with TRBD2 matching 7 bases. The CDR3 is 16 amino acids. V trimming: 1 base; J trimming: 1 base; junction bases outside the gene matches: 4. From germline, CDR1 is MNHNS and CDR2 SASEGT. This CDR3 reads CASSEVAGESYNEQFF. CDR3 bases: TGTGCCAGCAGTGAAGTGGCGGGAGAATCCTACAATGAGCAGTTCTTC.

The CDR3 DNA reads TGTGCCAGCAGGGAGACAGGAGGTAATCAGCCCCAGCATTTT. This sequence encodes CASRETGGNQPQHF. The V call is TRBV28, the J call TRBJ1-5, with a weak D call TRBD1 (6 bases). The CDR3 spans 14 residues. Trimming shortened V by 6 bases and J by 4 bases, and 13 bases separated the two germline ends. The germline gives CDR1 MDHEN, CDR2 SYDVKM.

Comments on this clone: A read error may be the cause here, since a much bigger clone is one base away. The J gene is TRBJ2-2, the V gene TRBV9, with unresolved D. Trimming removed 5 bases at V and 0 bases at J, with 2 bases between. The CDR3 runs 12 residues. The germline V gene encodes CDR1 SGDLS and CDR2 YYNGEE. Written as DNA, the CDR3 is TGTGCCAGCAGGGCGAACACCGGGGAGCTGTTTTTT. This gives the protein CASRANTGELFF.

V is TRBV18 and J is TRBJ2-3; 7 nucleotides line up with TRBD1. After removal of 0 bases from V and 0 bases from J, the junction contained 6 bases not matched to a gene. This CDR3 is built from 17 residues. From germline, CDR1 is KGHSH and CDR2 LQKENI. The DNA for the CDR3 is TGTGCCAGCTCACCACCGGTTAGGGACAGCAGCACAGATACGCAGTATTTT. Translation: CASSPPVRDSSTDTQYF.

The chain joins TRBV7-9 to TRBJ1-1; D is ambiguous. Trimming cost V 5 bases and J 4 bases, with 11 bases left between them. Germline V gives CDR1 SEHNR, CDR2 FQNEAQ (reference sequence). The CDR3 extends over 13 amino acids. The CDR3 protein is CASSPGLSTEAFF. CDR3 DNA sequence: TGTGCCAGCAGCCCAGGTCTGAGCACTGAAGCTTTCTTT.

J is TRBJ2-5 and V is TRBV30; D unresolved. The germline gives CDR1 GTSNPN, CDR2 SVGIG (reference sequence). The V end was cut by 2 bases, the J end by 7 bases, with 8 bases between. The CDR3 runs 11 residues. In nucleotides, the CDR3 is TGTGCCTGGAGTCCAATTGGGACCCAGTACTTC. Translating it yields CAWSPIGTQYF.

This chain links TRBV7-9 with TRBJ2-7, with a possible D match to TRBD1 (6 bases). The CDR3 totals 15 residues. CDR1 is SEHNR, CDR2 FQNEAQ, per germline (reference sequence). Trimming took 1 base from V and 5 from J, leaving 15 bases between them. The DNA of the CDR3 is TGTGCCAGCAGCTTAGTCCGGGACACCGTGGACGAGCAGTACTTC. This sequence encodes CASSLVRDTVDEQYF. Complete variable domain (other parts from reference TRBV7-9 and TRBJ2-7): DTGVSQNPRHKITKRGQNVTFRCDPISEHNRLYWYRQTLGQGPEFLTYFQNEAQLEKSRLLSDRFSAERPKGSFSTLEIQRTEQGDSAMYLCASSLVRDTVDEQYFGPGTRLTVT.

V gene TRBV30 combines with J gene TRBJ1-2; unclear D gene. Germline V lookup: CDR1 GTSNPN, CDR2 SVGIG (reference sequence). Trimming shortened V by 2 bases and J by 4 bases, and 11 bases separated the two germline ends. The CDR3 runs to 13 residues. CDR3 loop: CAWSIGQVYGYTF. Here the CDR3 DNA reads TGTGCCTGGAGTATAGGCCAGGTCTATGGCTACACCTTC.

The CDR3 region has the DNA TGTGCCAGCAGCGTAGTGAGTAGGGACGGGTACCTCGAGCAGTACTTC. Its protein is CASSVVSRDGYLEQYF. The chain uses TRBV7-9 and TRBJ2-7; either TRBD1 or TRBD2 may supply D (5 bases each). CDR1 and CDR2 from the germline V gene are SEHNR and FQNEAQ (reference sequence). This CDR3 contains 16 residues. V was pared by 5 bases and J by 6 bases, with 23 bases between. The variable domain in full, with the rest retrieved from reference TRBV7-9 and TRBJ2-7, is DTGVSQNPRHKITKRGQNVTFRCDPISEHNRLYWYRQTLGQGPEFLTYFQNEAQLEKSRLLSDRFSAERPKGSFSTLEIQRTEQGDSAMYLCASSVVSRDGYLEQYFGPGTRLTVT.

V is TRBV7-9 and J is TRBJ2-7; D is unresolved. CDR1 and CDR2 from the germline V gene are SEHNR and FQNEAQ (reference sequence). Trimming removed 4 bases at V and 4 bases at J, with 11 bases between. CDR3 length equals 13 residues. The CDR3 sequence: CASSSRLGYEQYF. CDR3 nucleotides: TGTGCCAGCAGCTCAAGACTGGGTTACGAGCAGTACTTC.

The genes are TRBV7-2 and TRBJ2-7; 11 bases align to TRBD2. Trimming at V came to 4 bases and at J to 3 bases, leaving 5 bases not matched to a gene. Germline V gene lookup returns CDR1 SGHTA and CDR2 FQGNSA. This CDR3 comprises 15 residues. The DNA for the CDR3 is TGTGCCAGCAGCTCAACTAGCGGGAGTGTCTACGAGCAGTACTTC. Translating it yields CASSSTSGSVYEQYF.

This clone turned up a few times. This rearrangement joins TRBV7-9 to TRBJ2-3; D possibly uses TRBD1 or TRBD2 (5 bases each). The CDR3 has 17 residues. Germline CDR1 SEHNR, CDR2 FQNEAQ (reference sequence). V was clipped by 5 bases and J by 0 bases, with 18 bases between them. CDR3 nucleotides: TGTGCCAGCAGCCCCCGTCTGAGGGGTACTAGCACAGATACGCAGTATTTT. It specifies CASSPRLRGTSTDTQYF. The full variable domain, its missing parts supplied by reference TRBV7-9 and TRBJ2-3, is DTGVSQNPRHKITKRGQNVTFRCDPISEHNRLYWYRQTLGQGPEFLTYFQNEAQLEKSRLLSDRFSAERPKGSFSTLEIQRTEQGDSAMYLCASSPRLRGTSTDTQYFGPGTRLTVL.

This chain connects TRBV5-1 to TRBJ2-7; D might be TRBD1 (6 bases). CDR1 is SGHRS and CDR2 is YFSETQ in the germline V gene. The CDR3 contains 16 residues. The V gene lost 0 bases and the J gene lost 2 bases, with 15 bases spanning the gap. CDR3 amino acids: CASSLGIQGTTYEQYF. The CDR3 DNA sequence: TGCGCCAGCAGCTTGGGTATACAGGGCACTACCTACGAGCAGTACTTC.

V usage is TRBV20-1 and J usage is TRBJ2-1; weak D call: TRBD1 (5 bases). The germline V gene encodes CDR1 DFQATT and CDR2 SNEGSKA (reference sequence). V dropped 6 bases and J dropped 12 bases, with 15 bases sitting between them. The CDR3 runs to 11 residues. CDR3: CSAPWGAWQFF. The CDR3 DNA reads as TGCAGTGCCCCATGGGGCGCTTGGCAGTTCTTC.

The genes are TRBV6-4 and TRBJ2-1; TRBD2 matches at 12 bases. This CDR3 region has 15 residues. Trimming took 6 bases from V and 3 from J; bases not matched to a gene: 3. Germline values: CDR1 MRHNA, CDR2 SNTAGT. Here the CDR3 reads CASSRTSGDYNEQFF. Written as DNA, the CDR3 is TGTGCCAGCAGCCGGACTAGCGGGGACTACAATGAGCAGTTCTTC.

The chain joins TRBV7-6 to TRBJ2-2, with TRBD2 matching over 8 bases. The V and J ends lost 5 bases and 0 bases, in that order; junction bases with no gene match: 5. The CDR3 length is 16 residues. Germline V gene data show CDR1 as SGHVS and CDR2 as FNYEAQ. The DNA for the CDR3 is TGTGCCAGCAGCACAAAGCGGGAGTCGAACACCGGGGAGCTGTTTTTT. Translation gives CASSTKRESNTGELFF.